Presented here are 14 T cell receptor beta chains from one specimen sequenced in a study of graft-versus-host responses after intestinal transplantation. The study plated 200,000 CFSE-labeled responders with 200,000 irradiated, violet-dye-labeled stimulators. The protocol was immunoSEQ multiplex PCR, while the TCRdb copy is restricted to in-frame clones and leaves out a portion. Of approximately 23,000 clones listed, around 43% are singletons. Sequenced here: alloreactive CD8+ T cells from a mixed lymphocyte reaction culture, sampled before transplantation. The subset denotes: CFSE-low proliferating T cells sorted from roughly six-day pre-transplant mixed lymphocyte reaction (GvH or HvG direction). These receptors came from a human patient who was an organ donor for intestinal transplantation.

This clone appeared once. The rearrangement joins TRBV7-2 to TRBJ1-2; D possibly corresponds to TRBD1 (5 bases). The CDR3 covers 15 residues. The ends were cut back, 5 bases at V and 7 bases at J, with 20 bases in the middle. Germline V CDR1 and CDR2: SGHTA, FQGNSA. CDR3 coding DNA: TGTGCCAGCAGCCCCAGCCCGGGGCAGAGCTCTGGCTACACCTTC. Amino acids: CASSPSPGQSSGYTF.

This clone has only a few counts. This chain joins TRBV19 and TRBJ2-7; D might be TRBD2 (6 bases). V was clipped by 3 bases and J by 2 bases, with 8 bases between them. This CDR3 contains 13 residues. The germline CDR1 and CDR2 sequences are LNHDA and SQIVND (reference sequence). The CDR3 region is CASSITSTYEQYF. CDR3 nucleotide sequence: TGTGCCAGTAGTATCACTAGCACCTACGAGCAGTACTTC.

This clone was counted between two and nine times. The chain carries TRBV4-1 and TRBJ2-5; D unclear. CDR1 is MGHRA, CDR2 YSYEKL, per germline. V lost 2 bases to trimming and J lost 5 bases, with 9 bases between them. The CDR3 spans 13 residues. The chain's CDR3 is CASSQLGGETQYF. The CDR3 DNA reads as TGCGCCAGCAGCCAACTAGGTGGGGAGACCCAGTACTTC.

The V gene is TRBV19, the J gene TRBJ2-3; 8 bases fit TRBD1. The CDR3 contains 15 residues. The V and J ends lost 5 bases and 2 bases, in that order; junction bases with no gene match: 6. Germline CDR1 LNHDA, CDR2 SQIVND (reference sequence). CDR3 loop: CASSLRQGITDTQYF. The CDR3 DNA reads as TGTGCCAGTAGTCTACGACAGGGGATCACAGATACGCAGTATTTT.

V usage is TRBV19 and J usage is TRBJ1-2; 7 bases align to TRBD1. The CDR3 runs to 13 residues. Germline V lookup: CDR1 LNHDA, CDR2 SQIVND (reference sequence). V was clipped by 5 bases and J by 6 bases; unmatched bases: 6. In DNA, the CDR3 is TGTGCCAGTAGTGTAACAGGGGTTGATGGCTACACCTTC. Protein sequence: CASSVTGVDGYTF.

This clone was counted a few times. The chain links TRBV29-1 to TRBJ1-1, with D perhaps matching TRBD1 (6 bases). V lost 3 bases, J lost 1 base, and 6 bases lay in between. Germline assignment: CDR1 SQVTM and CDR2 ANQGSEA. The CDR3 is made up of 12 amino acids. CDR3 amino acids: CSVDRGNTEAFF. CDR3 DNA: TGCAGCGTTGACAGGGGGAACACTGAAGCTTTCTTT.

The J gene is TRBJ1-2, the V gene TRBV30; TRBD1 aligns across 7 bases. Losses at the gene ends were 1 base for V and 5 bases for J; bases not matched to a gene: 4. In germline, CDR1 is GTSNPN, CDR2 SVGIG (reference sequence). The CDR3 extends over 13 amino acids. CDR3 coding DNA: TGTGCCTGGAGTGGGACAGGAGGGTATGGCTACACCTTC. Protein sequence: CAWSGTGGYGYTF.

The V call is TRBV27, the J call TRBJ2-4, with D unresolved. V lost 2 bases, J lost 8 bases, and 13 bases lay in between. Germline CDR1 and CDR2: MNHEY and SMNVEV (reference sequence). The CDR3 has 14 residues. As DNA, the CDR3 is TGTGCCAGCAGTTTAATTGGCGGAAACGACATTCAGTACTTC. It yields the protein CASSLIGGNDIQYF.

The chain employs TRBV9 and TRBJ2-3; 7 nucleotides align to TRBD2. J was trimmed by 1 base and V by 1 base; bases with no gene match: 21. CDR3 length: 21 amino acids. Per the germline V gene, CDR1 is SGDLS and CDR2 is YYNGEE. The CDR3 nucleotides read TGTGCCAGCAGCGTACCCAAAATGCGCGCGGGGGTTCAGGGAGGCACAGATACGCAGTATTTT. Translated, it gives CASSVPKMRAGVQGGTDTQYF.

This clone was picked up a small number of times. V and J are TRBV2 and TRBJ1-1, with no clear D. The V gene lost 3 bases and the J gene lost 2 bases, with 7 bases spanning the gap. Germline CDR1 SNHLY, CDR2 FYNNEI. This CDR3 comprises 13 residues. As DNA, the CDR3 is TGTGCCAGCAGTGATATAGTTAACACTGAAGCTTTCTTT. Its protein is CASSDIVNTEAFF.

The CDR3 spells CSGTGTDGNNEQFF. DNA of the CDR3: TGCAGCGGCACCGGGACAGACGGCAACAATGAGCAGTTCTTC. The rearrangement uses TRBV29-1 and TRBJ2-1, with TRBD1 matching over 7 bases. Germline V gives CDR1 SQVTM, CDR2 ANQGSEA. The CDR3 covers 14 residues. V trimming: 7 bases; J trimming: 5 bases; junction bases outside the gene matches: 11.

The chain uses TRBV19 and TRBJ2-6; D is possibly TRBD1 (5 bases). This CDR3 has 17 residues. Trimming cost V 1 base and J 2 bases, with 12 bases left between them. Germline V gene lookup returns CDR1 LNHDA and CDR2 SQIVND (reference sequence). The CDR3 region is CASSIGGGMPGANVLTF. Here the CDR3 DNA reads TGTGCCAGTAGTATAGGGGGCGGAATGCCTGGGGCCAACGTCCTGACTTTC.

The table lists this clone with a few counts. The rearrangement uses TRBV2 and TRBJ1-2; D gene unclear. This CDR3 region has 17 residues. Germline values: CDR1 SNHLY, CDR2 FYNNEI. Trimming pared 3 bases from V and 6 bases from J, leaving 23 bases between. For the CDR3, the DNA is TGTGCCAGCAGTGAGGTCGGGGAGCCGACCTCCTGGGATGGCTACACCTTC. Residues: CASSEVGEPTSWDGYTF.

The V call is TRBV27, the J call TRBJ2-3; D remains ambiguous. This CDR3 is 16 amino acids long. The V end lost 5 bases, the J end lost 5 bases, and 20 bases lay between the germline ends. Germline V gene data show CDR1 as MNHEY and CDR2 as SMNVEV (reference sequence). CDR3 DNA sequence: TGTGCCAGCAGTCCACAGCCAGGCTCTTTGGTAGATACGCAGTATTTT. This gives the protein CASSPQPGSLVDTQYF.